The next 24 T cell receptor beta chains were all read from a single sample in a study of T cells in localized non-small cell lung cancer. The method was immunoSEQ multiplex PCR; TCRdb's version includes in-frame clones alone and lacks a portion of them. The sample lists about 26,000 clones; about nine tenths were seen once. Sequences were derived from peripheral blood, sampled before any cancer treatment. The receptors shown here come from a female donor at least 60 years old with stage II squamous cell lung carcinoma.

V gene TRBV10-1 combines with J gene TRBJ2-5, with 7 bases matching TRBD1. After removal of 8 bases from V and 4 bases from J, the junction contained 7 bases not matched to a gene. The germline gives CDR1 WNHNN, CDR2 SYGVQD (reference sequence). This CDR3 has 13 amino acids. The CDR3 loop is CASGGQIGETQYF. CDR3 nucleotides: TGCGCCAGCGGGGGACAGATCGGAGAGACCCAGTACTTC.

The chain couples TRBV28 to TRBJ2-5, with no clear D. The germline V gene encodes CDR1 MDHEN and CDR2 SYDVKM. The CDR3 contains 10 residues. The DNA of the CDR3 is TGTGGGTCGGGCAGAGAGACCCAGTACTTC. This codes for CGSGRETQYF.

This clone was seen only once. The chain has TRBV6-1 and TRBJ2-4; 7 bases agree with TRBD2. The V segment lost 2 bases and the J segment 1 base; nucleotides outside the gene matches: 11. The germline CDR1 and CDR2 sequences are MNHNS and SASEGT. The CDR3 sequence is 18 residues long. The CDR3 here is CASSERSQSGTAKNIQYF. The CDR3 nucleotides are TGTGCCAGCAGTGAACGGTCTCAGAGCGGGACGGCCAAAAACATTCAGTACTTC.

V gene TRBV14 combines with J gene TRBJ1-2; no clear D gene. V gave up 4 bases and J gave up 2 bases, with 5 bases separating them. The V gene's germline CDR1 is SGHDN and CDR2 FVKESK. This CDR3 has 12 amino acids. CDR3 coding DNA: TGTGCCAGCAGCCGATTAAACTATGGCTACACCTTC. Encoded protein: CASSRLNYGYTF.

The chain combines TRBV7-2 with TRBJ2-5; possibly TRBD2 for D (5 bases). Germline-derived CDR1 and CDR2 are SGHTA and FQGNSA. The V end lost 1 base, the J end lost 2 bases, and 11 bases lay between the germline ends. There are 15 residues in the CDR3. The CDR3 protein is CASSLVPGSQETQYF. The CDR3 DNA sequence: TGTGCCAGCAGCTTAGTCCCGGGGTCACAAGAGACCCAGTACTTC.

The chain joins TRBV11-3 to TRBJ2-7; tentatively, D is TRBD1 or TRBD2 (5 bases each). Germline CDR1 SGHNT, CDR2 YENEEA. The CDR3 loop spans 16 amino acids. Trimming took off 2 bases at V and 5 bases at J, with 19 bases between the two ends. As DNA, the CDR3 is TGTGCCAGCAGCTTACAACGGGACCTACGACCCCACGAGCAGTACTTC. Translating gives CASSLQRDLRPHEQYF.

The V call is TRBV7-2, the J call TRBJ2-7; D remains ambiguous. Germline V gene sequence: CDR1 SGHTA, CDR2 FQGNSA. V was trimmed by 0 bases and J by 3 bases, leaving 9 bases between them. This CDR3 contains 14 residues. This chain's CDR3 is CASSLAVSLYEQYF. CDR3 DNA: TGTGCCAGCAGCTTAGCGGTCAGCCTCTACGAGCAGTACTTC. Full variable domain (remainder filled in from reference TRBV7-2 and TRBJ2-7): GAGVSQSPSNKVTEKGKDVELRCDPISGHTALYWYRQSLGQGLEFLIYFQGNSAPDKSGLPSDRFSAERTGGSVSTLTIQRTQQEDSAVYLCASSLAVSLYEQYFGPGTRLTVT.

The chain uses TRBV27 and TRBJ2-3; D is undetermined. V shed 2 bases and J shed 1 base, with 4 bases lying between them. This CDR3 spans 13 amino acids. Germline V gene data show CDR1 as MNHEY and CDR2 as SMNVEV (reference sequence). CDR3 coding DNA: TGTGCCAGCAGTTTAGAGGGCACAGATACGCAGTATTTT. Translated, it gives CASSLEGTDTQYF.

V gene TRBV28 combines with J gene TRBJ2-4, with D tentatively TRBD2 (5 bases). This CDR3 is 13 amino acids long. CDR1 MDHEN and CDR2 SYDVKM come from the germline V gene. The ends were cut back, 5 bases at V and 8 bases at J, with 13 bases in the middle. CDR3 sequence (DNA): TGTGCCAGCAGTGACTCGGGGAGTCACATTCAGTACTTC. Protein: CASSDSGSHIQYF. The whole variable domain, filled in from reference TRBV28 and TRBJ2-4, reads DVKVTQSSRYLVKRTGEKVFLECVQDMDHENMFWYRQDPGLGLRLIYFSYDVKMKEKGDIPEGYSVSREKKERFSLILESASTNQTSMYLCASSDSGSHIQYFGAGTRLSVL.

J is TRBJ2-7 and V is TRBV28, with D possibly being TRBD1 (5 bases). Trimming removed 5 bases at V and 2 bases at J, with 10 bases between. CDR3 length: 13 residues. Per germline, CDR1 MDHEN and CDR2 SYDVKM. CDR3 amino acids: CASSPTVPYEQYF. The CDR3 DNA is TGTGCCAGCAGTCCGACAGTGCCCTACGAGCAGTACTTC.

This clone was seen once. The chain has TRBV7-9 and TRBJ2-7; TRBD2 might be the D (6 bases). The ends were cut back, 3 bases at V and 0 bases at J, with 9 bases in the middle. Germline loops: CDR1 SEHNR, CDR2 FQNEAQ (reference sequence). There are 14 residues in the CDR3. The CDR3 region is CASSLSGHSYEQYF. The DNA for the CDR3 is TGTGCCAGCAGCTTGAGCGGGCACTCCTACGAGCAGTACTTC. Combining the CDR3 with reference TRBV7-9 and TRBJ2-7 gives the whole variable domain DTGVSQNPRHKITKRGQNVTFRCDPISEHNRLYWYRQTLGQGPEFLTYFQNEAQLEKSRLLSDRFSAERPKGSFSTLEIQRTEQGDSAMYLCASSLSGHSYEQYFGPGTRLTVT.

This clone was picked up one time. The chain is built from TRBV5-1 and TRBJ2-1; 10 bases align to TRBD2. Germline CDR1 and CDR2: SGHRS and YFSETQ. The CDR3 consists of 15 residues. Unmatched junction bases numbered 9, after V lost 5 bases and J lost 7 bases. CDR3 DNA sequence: TGCGCCAGCAGTTTTCTAGCGGGGGAAATAAATGAGCAGTTCTTC. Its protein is CASSFLAGEINEQFF.

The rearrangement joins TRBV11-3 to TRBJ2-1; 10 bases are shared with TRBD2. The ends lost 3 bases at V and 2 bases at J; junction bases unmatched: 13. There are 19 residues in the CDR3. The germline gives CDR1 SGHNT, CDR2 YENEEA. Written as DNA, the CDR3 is TGTGCCAGCAGCTTGAGGGGTAGCGGGAGGATGTACCCCTACAATGAGCAGTTCTTC. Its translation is CASSLRGSGRMYPYNEQFF.

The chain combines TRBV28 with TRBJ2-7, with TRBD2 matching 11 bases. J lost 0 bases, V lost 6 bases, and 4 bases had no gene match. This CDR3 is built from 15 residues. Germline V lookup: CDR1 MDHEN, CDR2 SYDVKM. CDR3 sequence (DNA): TGTGCCAGCAGCCGACTAGCGGGGACCTCCTACGAGCAGTACTTC. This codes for CASSRLAGTSYEQYF.

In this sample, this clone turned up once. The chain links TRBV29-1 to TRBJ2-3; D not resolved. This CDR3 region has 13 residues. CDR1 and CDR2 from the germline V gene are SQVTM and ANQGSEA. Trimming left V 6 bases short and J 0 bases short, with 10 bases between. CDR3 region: CSVRISSTDTQYF. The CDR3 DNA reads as TGCAGCGTACGGATTTCTAGCACAGATACGCAGTATTTT.

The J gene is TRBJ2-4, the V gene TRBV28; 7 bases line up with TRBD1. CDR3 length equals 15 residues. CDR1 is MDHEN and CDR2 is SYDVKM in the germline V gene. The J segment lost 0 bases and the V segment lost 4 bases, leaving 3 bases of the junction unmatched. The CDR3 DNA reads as TGTGCCAGCAGTTCCGGGACAGTAGCCAAAAACATTCAGTACTTC. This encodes CASSSGTVAKNIQYF. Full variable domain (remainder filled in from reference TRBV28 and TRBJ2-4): DVKVTQSSRYLVKRTGEKVFLECVQDMDHENMFWYRQDPGLGLRLIYFSYDVKMKEKGDIPEGYSVSREKKERFSLILESASTNQTSMYLCASSSGTVAKNIQYFGAGTRLSVL.

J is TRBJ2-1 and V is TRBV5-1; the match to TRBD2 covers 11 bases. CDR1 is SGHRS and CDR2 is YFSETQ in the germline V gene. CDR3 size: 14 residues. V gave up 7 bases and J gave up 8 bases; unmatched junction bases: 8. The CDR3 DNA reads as TGCGCCAGCCGATCTAGCGGGAGGAGGGATGAGCAGTTCTTC. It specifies CASRSSGRRDEQFF.

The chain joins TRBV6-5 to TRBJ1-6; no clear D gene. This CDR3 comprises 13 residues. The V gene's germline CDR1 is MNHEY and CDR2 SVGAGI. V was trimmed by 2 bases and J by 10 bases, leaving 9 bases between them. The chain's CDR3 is CASSYLGESPLHF. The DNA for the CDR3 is TGTGCCAGCAGTTACCTTGGTGAATCACCCCTCCACTTT.

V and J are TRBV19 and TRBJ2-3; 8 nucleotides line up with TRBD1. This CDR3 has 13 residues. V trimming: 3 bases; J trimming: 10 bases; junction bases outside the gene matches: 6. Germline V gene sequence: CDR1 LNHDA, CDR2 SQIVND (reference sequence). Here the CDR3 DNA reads TGTGCCAGTAGTATGACAGGGGACCCTGCGCAGTATTTT. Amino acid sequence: CASSMTGDPAQYF. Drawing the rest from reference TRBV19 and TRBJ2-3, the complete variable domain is DGGITQSPKYLFRKEGQNVTLSCEQNLNHDAMYWYRQDPGQGLRLIYYSQIVNDFQKGDIAEGYSVSREKKESFPLTVTSAQKNPTAFYLCASSMTGDPAQYFGPGTRLTVL.

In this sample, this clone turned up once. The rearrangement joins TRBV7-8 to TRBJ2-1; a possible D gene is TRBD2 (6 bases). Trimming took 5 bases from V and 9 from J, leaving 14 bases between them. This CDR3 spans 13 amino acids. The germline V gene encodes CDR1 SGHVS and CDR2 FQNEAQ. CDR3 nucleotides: TGTGCCAGCAGCCCGAGGGAGGAGGGTGAGCAGTTCTTC. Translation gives CASSPREEGEQFF. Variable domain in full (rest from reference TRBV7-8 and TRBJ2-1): GAGVSQSPRYKVAKRGQDVALRCDPISGHVSLFWYQQALGQGPEFLTYFQNEAQLDKSGLPSDRFFAERPEGSVSTLKIQRTQQEDSAVYLCASSPREEGEQFFGPGTRLTVL.

The CDR3 DNA is TGTGGCTGTGGGGCTCCCGGAAACCATAATGGCTACACCTTC. The encoded protein is CGCGAPGNHNGYTF. This chain uses TRBV19 with TRBJ1-2; D possibly corresponds to TRBD1 (5 bases). From germline, CDR1 is LNHDA and CDR2 SQIVND (reference sequence). The CDR3 is 14 residues long.

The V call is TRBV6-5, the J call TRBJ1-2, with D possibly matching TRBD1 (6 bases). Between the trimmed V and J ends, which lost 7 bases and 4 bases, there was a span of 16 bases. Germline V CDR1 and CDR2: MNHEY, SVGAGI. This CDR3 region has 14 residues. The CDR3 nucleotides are TGTGCCAGCATTCCCGGACAGCCTTCCTATGGCTACACCTTC. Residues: CASIPGQPSYGYTF.

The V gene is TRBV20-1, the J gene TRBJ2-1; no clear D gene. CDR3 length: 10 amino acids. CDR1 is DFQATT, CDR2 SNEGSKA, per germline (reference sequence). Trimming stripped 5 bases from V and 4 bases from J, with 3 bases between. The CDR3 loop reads CSAQYNEQFF. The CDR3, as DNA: TGCAGTGCTCAATACAATGAGCAGTTCTTC.

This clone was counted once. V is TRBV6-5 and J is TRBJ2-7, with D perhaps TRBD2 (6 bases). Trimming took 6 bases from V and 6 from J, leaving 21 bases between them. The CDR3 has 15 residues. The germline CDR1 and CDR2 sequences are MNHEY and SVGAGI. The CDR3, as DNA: TGTGCCAGCAGAAACGGACTAAGGCCACCTGGCGAGCAGTACTTC. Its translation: CASRNGLRPPGEQYF.